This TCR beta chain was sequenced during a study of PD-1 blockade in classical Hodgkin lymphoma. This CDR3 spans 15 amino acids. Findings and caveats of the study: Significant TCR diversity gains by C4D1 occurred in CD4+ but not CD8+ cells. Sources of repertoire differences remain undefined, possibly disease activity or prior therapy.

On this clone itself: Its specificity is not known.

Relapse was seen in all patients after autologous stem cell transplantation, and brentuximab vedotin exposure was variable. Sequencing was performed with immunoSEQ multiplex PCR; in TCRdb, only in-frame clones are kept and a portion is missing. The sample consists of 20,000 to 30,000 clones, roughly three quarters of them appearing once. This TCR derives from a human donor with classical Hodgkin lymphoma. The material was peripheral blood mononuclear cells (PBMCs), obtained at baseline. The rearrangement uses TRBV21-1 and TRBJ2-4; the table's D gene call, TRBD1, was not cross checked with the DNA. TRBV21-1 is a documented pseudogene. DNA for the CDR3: TGTGCCAGCAGCAAAGGGTCAGGAGAGTGGGACAGGAAGTACTTC. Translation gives CASSKGSGEWDRKYF.